Sequencing of this TCR beta chain was carried out in a study of cytomegalovirus exposure and HLA in healthy donors. Study details: According to later analysis, the same platform produced the roughly 120 validation and 666 first-cohort repertoires.

Using immunoSEQ multiplex PCR, the repertoire was profiled, and TCRdb retains in-frame clones only, with some absent. The sample yields approximately 90,000 clones, about 96% seen once. The donors belonged to the approximately 130-subject validation cohort, separate from the approximately 700-subject first cohort. Germline CDR1 and CDR2: SGHNT and YYREEE (reference sequence). The CDR3 covers 13 residues. To note about this clone: As yet, its antigen is unknown. A read error may account for a junction end that differs from germline.

Study outcomes and limitations: Whilst most TCR sequences proved rare, a subset of public TCRs occurred across many donors.

Sequenced sample: PBMCs. This receptor was taken from a man in his late teens or twenties in good health and CMV-seronegative. The chain recombines TRBV5-4 with TRBJ2-3; D is uncertain. The CDR3 nucleotides read TGTGCCAGCAGCTTGAGTGCCACAGACACGCAGTATTTT. Protein product: CASSLSATDTQYF.